The next 16 T cell receptor beta chains were all read from a single sample in a study of identifying expanded T cells in peripheral blood. Profiling relied on immunoSEQ multiplex PCR, and the TCRdb table lists in-frame clones only, not all of them. The sample carries roughly 84,000 clones, around nine tenths recorded once. Material: blood. Source of these receptors: a person aged 18-70 years in good health.

The genes are TRBV11-3 and TRBJ2-7; 13 nucleotides agree with TRBD2. CDR1 and CDR2 from the germline V gene are SGHNT and YENEEA. The CDR3 covers 16 residues. J lost 3 bases, V lost 0 bases, and 2 bases had no gene match. This chain's CDR3 is CASSLEGTSGIYEQYF. In DNA form, the CDR3 reads TGTGCCAGCAGCTTAGAGGGGACTAGCGGGATCTACGAGCAGTACTTC.

This chain connects TRBV19 to TRBJ1-1; tentatively, D is TRBD1 (6 bases). The V gene lost 3 bases and the J gene lost 11 bases, with 16 bases spanning the gap. Germline V gene data show CDR1 as LNHDA and CDR2 as SQIVND (reference sequence). This CDR3 is built from 13 residues. CDR3 amino acids: CASSIRTAHEAFF. The CDR3 nucleotides are TGTGCCAGTAGTATCCGGACAGCCCACGAGGCTTTCTTT.

The chain couples TRBV15 to TRBJ2-7; TRBD2 agrees at 10 bases. With 2 bases clipped from V and 0 bases from J, the junction kept 1 base outside the gene matches. Germline-derived CDR1 and CDR2 are LNHNV and YYDKDF (reference sequence). The CDR3 covers 15 residues. The CDR3 loop is CATSRPSGGSYEQYF. The CDR3 DNA follows: TGTGCCACCAGCAGACCTAGCGGGGGCTCCTACGAGCAGTACTTC.

This chain connects TRBV5-6 to TRBJ1-4, with unresolved D. Germline V gene sequence: CDR1 SGHDT, CDR2 YYEEEE. Trimming cost V 2 bases and J 11 bases, with 7 bases left between them. The length of the CDR3 is 11 residues. The CDR3 nucleotides read TGTGCCAGCAGCTTAGGGAGGAAACTGTTTTTT. As protein: CASSLGRKLFF.

The V call is TRBV6-1, the J call TRBJ1-2; a weak D match, TRBD1 (6 bases). The germline V and J ends were trimmed by 0 bases and 6 bases, with 20 bases remaining between them. Germline-derived CDR1 and CDR2 are MNHNS and SASEGT. CDR3 length: 17 residues. The CDR3 region is CASSEAGGGGRRNGYTF. DNA for the CDR3: TGTGCCAGCAGTGAAGCGGGAGGGGGGGGCAGGCGGAATGGCTACACCTTC.

The chain employs TRBV25-1 and TRBJ1-4; perhaps TRBD1 as D (5 bases). This CDR3 spans 14 amino acids. V lost 5 bases and J 5 bases, leaving 12 bases between the germline ends. Germline CDR1 and CDR2: MGHDK and SYGVNS. Here the CDR3 reads CASSLPRDNEKLFF. The DNA of the CDR3 is TGTGCCAGCAGTCTTCCCAGGGACAATGAAAAACTGTTTTTT.

The chain joins TRBV5-6 to TRBJ2-1, with TRBD2 identical over 9 bases. With 4 bases clipped from V and 7 bases from J, the junction kept 9 bases outside the gene matches. CDR1 and CDR2 from the germline V gene are SGHDT and YYEEEE. This CDR3 spans 15 amino acids. This CDR3 reads CASSPRVSGGNEQFF. The CDR3 bases are TGTGCCAGCAGCCCACGGGTTAGCGGGGGTAATGAGCAGTTCTTC.

This clone came up once. V usage is TRBV5-1 and J usage is TRBJ1-1; D gene ambiguous. Germline V gives CDR1 SGHRS, CDR2 YFSETQ. V gave up 2 bases and J gave up 2 bases, with 10 bases separating them. This CDR3 has 14 residues. The CDR3 protein is CASSLATPNTEAFF. The DNA of the CDR3 is TGCGCCAGCAGCTTAGCGACACCTAACACTGAAGCTTTCTTT.

This rearrangement joins TRBV2 to TRBJ1-5; 9 positions agree with TRBD1. Germline values: CDR1 SNHLY, CDR2 FYNNEI. V trimming: 6 bases; J trimming: 4 bases; junction bases outside the gene matches: 4. The CDR3 is 14 amino acids. The CDR3 DNA reads as TGTGCCAGCAGCGCCGGGACAGGGAATCAGCCCCAGCATTTT. The encoded protein is CASSAGTGNQPQHF.

V gene TRBV4-2 combines with J gene TRBJ1-2; TRBD1 aligns across 9 bases. Trimming at V came to 0 bases and at J to 2 bases, leaving 4 bases not matched to a gene. Looked up from germline, CDR1 is LGHNA and CDR2 is YNFKEQ. This CDR3 region has 16 residues. The CDR3 loop reads CASSQDRTGANYGYTF. In DNA form, the CDR3 reads TGTGCCAGCAGCCAAGACCGGACAGGGGCAAACTATGGCTACACCTTC.

V usage is TRBV7-9 and J usage is TRBJ1-3; 7 nucleotides line up with TRBD1. Germline V gene sequence: CDR1 SEHNR, CDR2 FQNEAQ (reference sequence). The CDR3 is 14 amino acids. The J segment lost 6 bases and the V segment lost 5 bases, leaving 7 bases of the junction unmatched. The CDR3 sequence: CASSLWTGANTIYF. The CDR3 DNA follows: TGTGCCAGCAGCCTTTGGACAGGAGCAAACACCATATATTTT.

The CDR3 sequence: CASSPDSGSWGYTF. CDR3 sequence (DNA): TGTGCCAGCAGCCCGGACTCAGGGTCCTGGGGCTACACCTTC. The chain is built from TRBV5-5 and TRBJ1-2, with D perhaps matching TRBD1 (5 bases). Between the trimmed V and J ends, which lost 4 bases and 8 bases, there was a span of 18 bases. The CDR3 has 14 residues. Germline CDR1 is SGHKS and CDR2 is YYEKEE (reference sequence).

J is TRBJ1-1 and V is TRBV19; TRBD1 matches at 8 bases. With 4 bases clipped from V and 6 bases from J, the junction kept 10 bases outside the gene matches. Germline lookup yields CDR1 LNHDA and CDR2 SQIVND (reference sequence). CDR3 length: 15 residues. Here the CDR3 reads CASSTDSGQGPEAFF. The CDR3 nucleotides read TGTGCCAGTAGTACGGACTCCGGACAGGGCCCTGAAGCTTTCTTT.

The rearrangement uses TRBV19 and TRBJ1-2; 8 bases align to TRBD1. The V segment lost 0 bases and the J segment 7 bases; nucleotides outside the gene matches: 7. Per the germline V gene, CDR1 is LNHDA and CDR2 is SQIVND (reference sequence). The CDR3 runs 15 residues. In nucleotides, the CDR3 is TGTGCCAGTAGTATAGACGCGGACAGGGCCGGTGGCTACACCTTC. It codes for CASSIDADRAGGYTF.

The chain employs TRBV7-2 and TRBJ1-5; tentative D call: TRBD1 (6 bases). Germline-derived CDR1 and CDR2 are SGHTA and FQGNSA. Trimming took 8 bases from V and 5 from J, leaving 19 bases between them. This CDR3 spans 15 amino acids. The CDR3 DNA sequence: TGTGCCAGCCGCAGAACAGGGTCCGTCGATCAGCCCCAGCATTTT. Residues: CASRRTGSVDQPQHF.

With regard to this clone: At the DNA level, this CDR3 is encoded by other sequences in the same sample as well. V and J are TRBV9 and TRBJ2-1, with D possibly TRBD2 on 5 matching bases. Germline V gene lookup returns CDR1 SGDLS and CDR2 YYNGEE. Trimming removed 1 base from V and 0 bases from J, with 11 bases in between. The CDR3 spans 16 residues. Here the CDR3 reads CASSVSSGSSYNEQFF. CDR3 in DNA: TGTGCCAGCAGCGTATCGTCGGGGAGCTCCTACAATGAGCAGTTCTTC.